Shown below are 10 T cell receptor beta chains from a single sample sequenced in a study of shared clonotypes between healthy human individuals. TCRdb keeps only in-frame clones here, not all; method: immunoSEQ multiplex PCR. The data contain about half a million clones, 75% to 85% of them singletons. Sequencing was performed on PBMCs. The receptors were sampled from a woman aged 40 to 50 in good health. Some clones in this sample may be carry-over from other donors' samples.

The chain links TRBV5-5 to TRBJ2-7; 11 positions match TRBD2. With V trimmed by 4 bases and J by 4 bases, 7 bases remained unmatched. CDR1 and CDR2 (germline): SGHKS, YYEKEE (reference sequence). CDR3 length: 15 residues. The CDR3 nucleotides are TGTGCCAGCAGCCCGGGACTAGCGGAAAGATACGAGCAGTACTTC. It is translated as CASSPGLAERYEQYF.

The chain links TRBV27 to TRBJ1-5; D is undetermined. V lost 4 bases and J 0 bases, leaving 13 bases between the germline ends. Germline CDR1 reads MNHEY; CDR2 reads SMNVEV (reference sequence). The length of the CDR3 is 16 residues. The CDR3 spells CASSSDAGYSNQPQHF. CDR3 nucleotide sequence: TGTGCCAGCAGTTCCGACGCCGGTTATAGCAATCAGCCCCAGCATTTT.

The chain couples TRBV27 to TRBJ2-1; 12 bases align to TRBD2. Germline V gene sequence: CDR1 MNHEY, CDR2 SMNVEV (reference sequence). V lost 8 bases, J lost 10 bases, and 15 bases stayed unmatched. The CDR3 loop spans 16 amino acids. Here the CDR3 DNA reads TGTGCCAGCTCGCCGGGACTAGCGGGCCCTATGGGGGAGCAGTTCTTC. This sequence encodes CASSPGLAGPMGEQFF.

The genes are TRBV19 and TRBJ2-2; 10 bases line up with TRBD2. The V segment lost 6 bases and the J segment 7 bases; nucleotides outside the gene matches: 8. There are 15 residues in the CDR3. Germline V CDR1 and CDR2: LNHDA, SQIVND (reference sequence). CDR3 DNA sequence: TGTGCCAGTAGCAACAGCGGGAGGGCTGGCGGGGAGCTGTTTTTT. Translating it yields CASSNSGRAGGELFF.

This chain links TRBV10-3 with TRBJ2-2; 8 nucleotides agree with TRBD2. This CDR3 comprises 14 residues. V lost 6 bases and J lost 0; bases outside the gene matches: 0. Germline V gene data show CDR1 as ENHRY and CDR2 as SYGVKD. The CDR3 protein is CAISGGANTGELFF. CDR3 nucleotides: TGTGCCATCAGCGGGGGGGCGAACACCGGGGAGCTGTTTTTT.

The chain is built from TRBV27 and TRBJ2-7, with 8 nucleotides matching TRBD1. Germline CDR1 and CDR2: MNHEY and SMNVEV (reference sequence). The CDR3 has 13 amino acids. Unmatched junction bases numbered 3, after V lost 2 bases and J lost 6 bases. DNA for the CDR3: TGTGCCAGCAGTTTAGTACAGGGGGGCGAGCAGTACTTC. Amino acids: CASSLVQGGEQYF.

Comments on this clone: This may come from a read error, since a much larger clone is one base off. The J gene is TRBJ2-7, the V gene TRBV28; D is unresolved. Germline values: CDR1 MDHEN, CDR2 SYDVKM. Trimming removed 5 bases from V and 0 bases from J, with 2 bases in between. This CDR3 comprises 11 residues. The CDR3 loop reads CASSDSYEQYF. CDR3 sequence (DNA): TGTGCCAGCAGTGACTCCTACGAGCAGTACTTC.

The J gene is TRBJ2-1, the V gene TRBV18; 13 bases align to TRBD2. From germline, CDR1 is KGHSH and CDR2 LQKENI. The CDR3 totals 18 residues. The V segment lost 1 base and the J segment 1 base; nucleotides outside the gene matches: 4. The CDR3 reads CASSPRGTSGASYNEQFF. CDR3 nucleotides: TGTGCCAGCTCACCACGAGGGACTAGCGGGGCATCCTACAATGAGCAGTTCTTC. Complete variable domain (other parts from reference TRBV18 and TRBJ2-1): NAGVMQNPRHLVRRRGQEARLRCSPMKGHSHVYWYRQLPEEGLKFMVYLQKENIIDESGMPKERFSAEFPKEGPSILRIQQVVRGDSAAYFCASSPRGTSGASYNEQFFGPGTRLTVL.

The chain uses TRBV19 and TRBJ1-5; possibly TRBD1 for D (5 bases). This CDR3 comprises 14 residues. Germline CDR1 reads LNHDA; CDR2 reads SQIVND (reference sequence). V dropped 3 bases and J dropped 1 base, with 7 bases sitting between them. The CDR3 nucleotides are TGTGCCAGTAGTATTTGGGGGAGCAATCAGCCCCAGCATTTT. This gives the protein CASSIWGSNQPQHF.

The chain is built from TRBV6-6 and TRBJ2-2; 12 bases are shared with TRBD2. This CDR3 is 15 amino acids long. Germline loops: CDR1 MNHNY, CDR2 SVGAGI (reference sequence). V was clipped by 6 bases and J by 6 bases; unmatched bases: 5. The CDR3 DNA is TGTGCCAGCAGCCGAGGACTAGCGGGATCCGGGGAGCTGTTTTTT. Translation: CASSRGLAGSGELFF.